This paragraph covers one T cell receptor (beta chain) sequence. This entry belongs to a study of cytomegalovirus exposure and HLA in healthy donors. The primer mix had 60 Vbeta and 13 Jbeta primers. Repertoires were generated with immunoSEQ multiplex PCR, while TCRdb's copy carries only in-frame clones and drops some. Among 95,000 to 110,000 clones listed, roughly 75% were seen once. The germline V gene has CDR1 LNHNV and CDR2 YYDKDF (reference sequence). The junction had 14 bases not matched to a gene; V was cut back by 0 bases and J by 0 bases. The CDR3 spans 20 residues. The sequenced sample was PBMCs. V is TRBV15 and J is TRBJ2-4; 7 nucleotides match TRBD1. The clonotype was recovered from a woman aged 40 to 55 in good health and CMV-seronegative. This chain's CDR3 is CATSRELGTVTVLAKNIQYF. For the CDR3, the DNA is TGTGCCACCAGCAGAGAATTGGGGACAGTGACTGTTCTAGCCAAAAACATTCAGTACTTC.